The 27 T cell receptor beta chains below were found in one sample sequenced in a study of early T cells in non-severe SARS-CoV-2 infection. TCRdb processed the 5' RACE reads anew with MiXCR; each CDR3 protein has one entry. Of around 86,000 distinct CDR3 sequences listed, about 15% are singletons. Material: whole blood. The receptors come from an adult who was a healthcare worker with PCR-confirmed SARS-CoV-2 infection or an uninfected control (not recorded which).

This clonotype was seen a few times. The gene calls are TRBV3-1 and TRBJ2-1, with 12 nucleotides matching TRBD2. Germline V gene lookup returns CDR1 LGHDT and CDR2 YNNKEL (reference sequence). V lost 3 bases to trimming and J lost 8 bases; unmatched junction nucleotides: 20. The CDR3 has 20 amino acids. The CDR3 protein is CASSQIPGAASGGAIDEQFF. DNA of the CDR3: TGTGCCAGCAGCCAGATCCCAGGGGCGGCTAGCGGGGGGGCCATCGATGAGCAGTTCTTC.

This clonotype has ten or more counts. The chain recombines TRBV10-2 with TRBJ1-1, with no clear D. The germline V gene encodes CDR1 WSHSY and CDR2 SAAADI. V dropped 3 bases and J dropped 1 base, with 3 bases sitting between them. This CDR3 comprises 12 residues. In DNA, the CDR3 is TGCGCCAGCAGTGACCAGAACACTGAAGCTTTCTTT. Its protein is CASSDQNTEAFF.

This clonotype was seen at least ten times. The rearrangement joins TRBV29-1 to TRBJ1-2, with unresolved D. Germline V gene sequence: CDR1 SQVTM, CDR2 ANQGSEA. CDR3 length: 14 amino acids. With 3 bases removed from V and 0 bases from J, the gap between germline ends came to 11 bases. CDR3 bases: TGCAGCGTTGATACAAGCAGAACTAACTATGGCTACACCTTC. Protein product: CSVDTSRTNYGYTF. The variable domain in full, with the rest retrieved from reference TRBV29-1 and TRBJ1-2, is SAVISQKPSRDICQRGTSLTIQCQVDSQVTMMFWYRQQPGQSLTLIATANQGSEATYESGFVIDKFPISRPNLTFSTLTVSNMSPEDSSIYLCSVDTSRTNYGYTFGSGTRLTVV.

This clonotype was recorded at least ten times. The chain is built from TRBV20-1 and TRBJ1-5, with D unresolved. Between the trimmed V and J ends, which lost 3 bases and 9 bases, there was a span of 18 bases. Germline values: CDR1 DFQATT, CDR2 SNEGSKA (reference sequence). The CDR3 is made up of 14 amino acids. This CDR3 is CSASASEGLAPQHF. The DNA of the CDR3 is TGCAGTGCTAGCGCGTCGGAGGGCTTGGCGCCCCAGCATTTT.

The V gene is TRBV12-3 or TRBV12-4, the J gene TRBJ2-1; 12 bases line up with TRBD2. Losses at the gene ends were 6 bases for V and 3 bases for J; bases not matched to a gene: 6. The CDR3 loop spans 16 amino acids. CDR3 loop: CASRRTSGAHYNEQFF. The CDR3 region has the DNA TGTGCCAGCAGACGGACTAGCGGGGCCCACTACAATGAGCAGTTCTTC.

There are many counts of this clonotype. This chain connects TRBV2 to TRBJ1-1, with 7 bases lining up with TRBD1. The CDR3 contains 12 residues. J was trimmed by 10 bases and V by 6 bases; bases with no gene match: 8. Germline CDR1 SNHLY, CDR2 FYNNEI. In DNA form, the CDR3 reads TGTGCCAGCAGCCTTAGAACAGGGGTAGCTTTCTTT. Encoded protein: CASSLRTGVAFF.

The chain recombines TRBV12-3 or TRBV12-4 with TRBJ1-2; 8 bases map to TRBD1. Losses at the gene ends were 6 bases for V and 2 bases for J; bases not matched to a gene: 8. The CDR3 spans 15 residues. This CDR3 reads CASRTQGQANYGYTF. The CDR3 bases are TGTGCCAGCAGAACTCAGGGACAGGCGAACTATGGCTACACCTTC.

This clonotype occurred many times. The chain combines TRBV11-1 with TRBJ2-7, with D possibly being TRBD2 (5 bases). This CDR3 has 14 residues. Deletions cut 1 base from V and 2 bases from J, with 9 bases between. Per the germline V gene, CDR1 is SGHAT and CDR2 is FQDESV (reference sequence). CDR3 sequence reads: CASSLDPGTYEQYV. The CDR3, as DNA: TGTGCCAGCAGCTTAGATCCCGGGACCTACGAGCAGTACGTC.

This chain uses TRBV11-2 with TRBJ2-3; D could derive from TRBD1 or TRBD2 (6 bases each). Looked up from germline, CDR1 is SGHAT and CDR2 is FQNNGV. With 1 base removed from V and 3 bases from J, the gap between germline ends came to 14 bases. CDR3 length: 16 residues. CDR3 DNA sequence: TGTGCCAGCAGCTTAGTTTACGGGGGCCAAACAGATACGCAGTATTTT. Translating gives CASSLVYGGQTDTQYF. Combining the CDR3 with reference TRBV11-2 and TRBJ2-3 gives the whole variable domain EAGVAQSPRYKIIEKRQSVAFWCNPISGHATLYWYQQILGQGPKLLIQFQNNGVVDDSQLPKDRFSAERLKGVDSTLKIQPAKLEDSAVYLCASSLVYGGQTDTQYFGPGTRLTVL.

J is TRBJ2-1 and V is TRBV24-1; TRBD1 aligns across 11 bases. Germline values: CDR1 KGHDR, CDR2 SFDVKD. After removal of 7 bases from V and 7 bases from J, the junction contained 5 bases not matched to a gene. This CDR3 contains 14 residues. The CDR3 is CATRGQGARNEQFF. CDR3 DNA sequence: TGTGCCACCAGAGGACAGGGGGCGAGGAATGAGCAGTTCTTC.

Concerning this clonotype itself: A much bigger clone sits one base away, suggesting this may be a read error. This chain connects TRBV5-1 to TRBJ2-2, with TRBD1 matching over 8 bases. This CDR3 is 22 amino acids long. The germline V gene encodes CDR1 SGHRS and CDR2 YFSETQ. The CDR3 DNA sequence: TGCGCCAGCAGCACAAGACAGGGGCGCGAACACCGCTGGGGCGCGAACATCGGGGAGCTGTTTTTT. It yields the protein CASSTRQGREHRWGANIGELFF.

The chain has TRBV5-8 and TRBJ1-6; possible D gene TRBD1, 6 bases. This CDR3 region has 15 residues. Trimming removed 7 bases from V and 4 bases from J, with 15 bases in between. Germline assignment: CDR1 SGHTS and CDR2 YDEGEE. The DNA of the CDR3 is TGTGCCAGCCCCTTGGGGGCGGGGTATAATTCACCCCTCCACTTT. It is translated as CASPLGAGYNSPLHF.

V and J are TRBV3-1 and TRBJ2-2; 8 bases agree with TRBD2. J was trimmed by 0 bases and V by 1 base; bases with no gene match: 7. The CDR3 runs to 18 residues. The germline gives CDR1 LGHDT, CDR2 YNNKEL (reference sequence). CDR3 in amino acids: CASSQGGSGIANTGELFF. CDR3 coding DNA: TGTGCCAGCAGCCAAGGGGGTAGCGGGATAGCGAACACCGGGGAGCTGTTTTTT. The variable domain in full, with the rest retrieved from reference TRBV3-1 and TRBJ2-2, is DTAVSQTPKYLVTQMGNDKSIKCEQNLGHDTMYWYKQDSKKFLKIMFSYNNKELIINETVPNRFSPKSPDKAHLNLHINSLELGDSAVYFCASSQGGSGIANTGELFFGEGSRLTVL.

The V call is TRBV5-1, the J call TRBJ1-1; D perhaps matches TRBD1 (6 bases). Trimming took off 3 bases at V and 5 bases at J, with 17 bases between the two ends. Germline CDR1 is SGHRS and CDR2 is YFSETQ. The length of the CDR3 is 15 residues. The chain's CDR3 is CASSWGTPQRTEAFF. The CDR3 coding sequence is TGCGCCAGCAGCTGGGGGACACCCCAACGGACTGAAGCTTTCTTT.

The rearrangement links TRBV3-1 to TRBJ2-1; D gene uncertain. The CDR3 covers 15 residues. Germline CDR1 is LGHDT and CDR2 is YNNKEL (reference sequence). The V end lost 4 bases, the J end lost 5 bases, and 15 bases lay between the germline ends. CDR3 amino acids: CASSPDRVMNNEQFF. CDR3 sequence (DNA): TGTGCCAGCAGCCCCGATCGAGTGATGAACAATGAGCAGTTCTTC.

This clonotype was picked up many times. This rearrangement joins TRBV10-2 to TRBJ2-7; D unresolved. The V end lost 0 bases, the J end lost 7 bases, and 7 bases lay between the germline ends. Germline values: CDR1 WSHSY, CDR2 SAAADI. The CDR3 sequence is 12 residues long. CDR3 sequence (DNA): TGCGCCAGCAGTGAGTCGGGCAGAGAGCAGTACGTC. Amino acids: CASSESGREQYV.

V gene TRBV5-4 combines with J gene TRBJ1-2; D is unclear. CDR3 length equals 13 residues. The V gene's germline CDR1 is SGHNT and CDR2 YYREEE (reference sequence). V lost 0 bases and J 8 bases, leaving 11 bases between the germline ends. The CDR3 loop reads CASSLEEGSGYTF. CDR3 nucleotide sequence: TGTGCCAGCAGCTTGGAGGAGGGATCCGGCTACACCTTC.

In its sample, this clonotype was seen a few times. CDR3: CASSRNGNTWYF. CDR3 bases: TGTGCCAGCAGCCGAAATGGTAATACGTGGTATTTT. The chain is built from TRBV7-6 and TRBJ2-3; D ambiguous. From germline, CDR1 is SGHVS and CDR2 FNYEAQ. V was trimmed by 5 bases and J by 14 bases, leaving 17 bases between them. CDR3 length: 12 amino acids.

This clonotype occurred many times. This chain uses TRBV12-3 or TRBV12-4 with TRBJ1-1; perhaps TRBD1 as D (6 bases). Trimming removed 3 bases at V and 1 base at J, with 18 bases between. This CDR3 is built from 17 residues. CDR3 loop: CASSLARVGGANTEAFF. CDR3 coding DNA: TGTGCCAGCAGTTTGGCCCGTGTGGGGGGGGCGAACACTGAAGCTTTCTTT.

The genes are TRBV5-5 and TRBJ1-1; TRBD1 matches at 7 bases. Trimming cost V 3 bases and J 1 base; bases outside gene matches: 6. Germline V gives CDR1 SGHKS, CDR2 YYEKEE (reference sequence). This CDR3 is built from 15 residues. The CDR3 here is CASSSTGVRNTEAFF. In nucleotides, the CDR3 is TGTGCCAGCAGCTCTACAGGGGTACGGAACACTGAAGCTTTCTTT.

The chain joins TRBV20-1 to TRBJ1-6; TRBD1 aligns across 10 bases. The trim removed 1 base at V and 10 bases at J, leaving 10 bases unmatched. There are 16 residues in the CDR3. Per germline, CDR1 DFQATT and CDR2 SNEGSKA (reference sequence). The CDR3 reads CSARGNSGQGRSPLHF. DNA of the CDR3: TGCAGTGCTAGAGGCAACTCGGGACAGGGGAGGTCACCCCTCCACTTT.

In this sample, this clonotype turned up a few times. This chain connects TRBV9 to TRBJ2-5; D uncertain. Germline CDR1 and CDR2: SGDLS and YYNGEE. V lost 4 bases and J 2 bases, leaving 12 bases between the germline ends. The length of the CDR3 is 14 residues. The CDR3 DNA is TGTGCCAGCAGCCTTAACCCTGCTCAAGAGACCCAGTACTTC. It translates to CASSLNPAQETQYF.

J is TRBJ2-3 and V is TRBV7-3, with D hard to call. The CDR3 has 11 residues. V shed 4 bases and J shed 7 bases, with 6 bases lying between them. Germline lookup yields CDR1 SGHTA and CDR2 FQGTGA. CDR3 sequence (DNA): TGTGCCAGCAGCTCATCTTATACGCAGTATTTT. Its translation: CASSSSYTQYF.

The V gene is TRBV10-2, the J gene TRBJ1-1, with 9 bases matching TRBD1. Trimming removed 6 bases from V and 3 bases from J; junction bases left unmatched: 5. CDR1 and CDR2 (germline): WSHSY, SAAADI. This CDR3 contains 14 residues. CDR3 region: CASRSWDRDTEAFF. The CDR3 DNA follows: TGCGCCAGCAGATCTTGGGACAGGGACACTGAAGCTTTCTTT.

In its sample, this clonotype was seen many times. The V call is TRBV6-2 or TRBV6-3, the J call TRBJ2-7; D may be TRBD1 (6 bases). This CDR3 region has 13 residues. V lost 4 bases and J 3 bases, leaving 10 bases between the germline ends. Germline assignment: CDR1 MNHEY and CDR2 SVGEGT. In DNA form, the CDR3 reads TGTGCCAGCAGTTCATCGGACAGCTACGAGCAGTACGTC. Its translation is CASSSSDSYEQYV.

This CDR3 is CAIRTDRGRSTEAFF. The CDR3 DNA reads TGTGCCATCAGAACGGACAGGGGACGAAGCACTGAAGCTTTCTTT. This rearrangement joins TRBV10-3 to TRBJ1-1, with TRBD1 matching over 9 bases. V was pared by 6 bases and J by 4 bases, with 9 bases of the junction left unmatched. The CDR3 loop spans 15 amino acids. Germline V gene sequence: CDR1 ENHRY, CDR2 SYGVKD.

V usage is TRBV5-1 and J usage is TRBJ2-1; TRBD2 aligns across 9 bases. V dropped 4 bases and J dropped 5; count of bases not matched to a gene: 13. This CDR3 comprises 17 residues. Germline CDR1 is SGHRS and CDR2 is YFSETQ. The CDR3 here is CASSPTPLGGGDNEQFF. DNA for the CDR3: TGCGCCAGCAGCCCTACCCCTTTGGGCGGGGGGGACAATGAGCAGTTCTTC.